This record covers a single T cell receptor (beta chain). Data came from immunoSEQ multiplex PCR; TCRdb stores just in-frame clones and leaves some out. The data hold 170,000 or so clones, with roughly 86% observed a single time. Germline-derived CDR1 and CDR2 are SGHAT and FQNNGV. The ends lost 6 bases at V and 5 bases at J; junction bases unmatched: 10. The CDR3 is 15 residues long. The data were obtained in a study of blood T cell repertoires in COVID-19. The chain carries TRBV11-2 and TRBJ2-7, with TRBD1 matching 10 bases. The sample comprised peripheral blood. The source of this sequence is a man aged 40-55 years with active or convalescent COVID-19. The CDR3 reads CASRIIGTGDHEQYF. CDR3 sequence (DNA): TGTGCCAGCAGAATTATTGGGACAGGGGACCACGAGCAGTACTTC.